This TCR beta chain was documented in a study of response to subunit inactivated influenza vaccine. V shed 2 bases and J shed 6 bases, with 9 bases lying between them. Germline V gene sequence: CDR1 SGHAT, CDR2 FQNNGV. CDR3 length: 13 amino acids. This clonotype appeared a few times. What it binds is unknown. The study's findings and limits: It was suggested by the authors that few new T cells are recruited by each seasonal influenza vaccination.

TCRdb re-analysed the RT-PCR reads in MiXCR, keeping a single row per CDR3 protein. The sample lists 650,000 or so distinct CDR3 sequences; about 14% were seen once. The material was PBMCs from blood, obtained less than 15 days before vaccination. The sequence was obtained from a man aged 50 to 60 who received an inactivated influenza vaccine. The V call is TRBV11-2, the J call TRBJ2-3; possible D gene TRBD2, 5 bases. The CDR3: CASSLNPGDTQYF. The CDR3, as DNA: TGTGCCAGCAGCTTAAACCCGGGGGATACGCAGTATTTT.